This T cell receptor (beta chain) is from a study of blood T cell repertoires in COVID-19 (dated by TCRdb to about 2020). General notes on the study: The collaborator samples originated in the United States, Italy and Spain and spanned the acute and convalescent phases of COVID-19. A freely available public database, intended as a resource for researchers studying the immune response to SARS-CoV-2, is where the repertoires were released. Where HLA class I and class II types were available, the types were taken from metadata supplied by the sample provider, not from assay-based typing. The prospective study material was composed of cDNA or gDNA derived from T cells, B-cell-depleted T cells, or PBMCs. Subjects who had been exposed to COVID-19, were actively infected with it, or had recovered from it provided the deeply sampled blood TCRbeta repertoires that made up the dataset. Nearly every sample came with metadata listing a de-identified subject ID, COVID-19 status, age in years and sex. The samples were drawn from the first 160 participants of the ongoing ImmuneRACE study and from 1,254 subjects provided by 6 global collaborators.

Relative to germline, V is 4 bases shorter and J is 4 bases shorter, with 12 bases between their ends. Counted from cysteine to phenylalanine, this CDR3 has 15 amino acids. Only the CDR3 portion is preserved as DNA: 45 bases, with reading frame beginning at the first base. From a lookup of the germline V gene, CDR1 and CDR2 are SGHRS and YFSETQ. For this clone: Its antigen remains undetermined. Nothing much larger sits one base from this clone, and base qualities are not available.

The research as a whole found: Clinical and demographic metadata were provided uncurated, with the amount varying by source and participant.

The immunoSEQ Assay, a bias-controlled multiplex PCR, was used to amplify TCRbeta CDR3 regions from genomic DNA. In the paper's pipeline: Within the assay, amplification of reference gene primers was used to estimate how many nucleated cells each sample contained. To quantify the absolute abundance of each unique TCRbeta CDR3 rearrangement, sequence reads were collapsed and filtered. For each sample, productive Simpson clonality was calculated as the square root of Simpson's diversity index across productive rearrangements. This immuneACCESS table, as held by TCRdb, lists in-frame sequences with V and J called but not all clones. Of the missing ones, under half trace to an unresolved V gene in checked studies; the others have no known cause. V, J and clone size are taken as reported in that table, and D and trimming were inferred from the DNA itself. This sample comprises about 400,000 clones, 88% of them detected only once. The biggest ten clones account for roughly 2% of the sample.

Participants in the prospective study were aged roughly 18 to 89 years, lived in some 24 United States geographic areas, and enrolled through a virtual design. To assign participants to cohorts, the prospective study relied on clinical history that participants themselves reported in a screening survey and a study questionnaire. Each participant in the prospective study had whole blood, serum and a nasopharyngeal or oropharyngeal swab collected by mobile phlebotomists. Participants in the prospective study had the option to provide additional blood draws and questionnaires over a roughly 2-month period. Blood samples from the prospective study were shipped frozen or at room temperature prior to DNA extraction.

The sequence was obtained from a woman aged 40 to 55 with acute COVID-19. Specimen: PBMCs or T cells enriched from blood (not recorded which). This chain is built from TRBV5-1 and TRBJ2-6; tentative D gene TRBD1, with 6 bases matching. The CDR3 in this case is CASSQTGSGANVLTF. The nucleotides read TGCGCCAGCAGCCAAACAGGGAGCGGGGCCAACGTCCTGACTTTC.